One sample yielded the 7 T cell receptor beta chains listed below, sequenced in a study of radiation and T cells in renal cell carcinoma. Time point given: blood 2 weeks post-SBRT. Treatment of the sample: 15 Gy SBRT to primary tumor, nephrectomy 4 weeks later. Profiled with immunoSEQ multiplex PCR; TCRdb holds only in-frame clones, not every one. The sample gives roughly 130,000 clones, more than 75% of which show up once; nearly 6% is in the top ten. The starting material was blood, obtained from a patient whose treatment included radiotherapy and nephrectomy. The origin of the receptors is a woman in her seventies with renal cell carcinoma.

V usage is TRBV14 and J usage is TRBJ1-1; the match to TRBD1 covers 8 bases. The trim removed 4 bases at V and 1 base at J, leaving 5 bases unmatched. Germline-derived CDR1 and CDR2 are SGHDN and FVKESK. CDR3 size: 15 residues. The CDR3 sequence is CASSPRTGGNTEAFF. The CDR3 DNA is TGTGCCAGCAGCCCCCGAACAGGGGGGAACACTGAAGCTTTCTTT.

The chain links TRBV7-9 to TRBJ2-7; possibly TRBD1 for D (6 bases). The length of the CDR3 is 16 residues. From germline, CDR1 is SEHNR and CDR2 FQNEAQ (reference sequence). V was pared by 1 base and J by 0 bases, with 13 bases between. This CDR3 is CASSLGRGSLSYEQYF. The CDR3 DNA reads as TGTGCCAGCAGCTTAGGCAGGGGCTCCCTCTCCTACGAGCAGTACTTC.

CDR3 DNA: TGTGCCAGCAGCTACCACAGGGTAAGCTACGAGCAGTACTTC. Protein product: CASSYHRVSYEQYF. The V call is TRBV7-4, the J call TRBJ2-7; D might be TRBD1 (6 bases). Germline V lookup: CDR1 SGHVT, CDR2 SQSDAQ. The CDR3 spans 14 residues. The ends were cut back, 4 bases at V and 3 bases at J, with 13 bases in the middle.

This chain uses TRBV4-2 with TRBJ2-2; 11 bases line up with TRBD2. J was trimmed by 1 base and V by 5 bases; bases with no gene match: 3. Germline values: CDR1 LGHNA, CDR2 YNFKEQ. This CDR3 is 16 amino acids long. CDR3 residues: CASSTGLAGNTGELFF. In nucleotides, the CDR3 is TGTGCCAGCAGCACCGGACTAGCGGGGAACACCGGGGAGCTGTTTTTT.

In this sample, this clone turned up a few times. This sequence joins TRBV9 and TRBJ1-1; no clear D. The V and J ends lost 0 bases and 5 bases respectively, with 8 bases between them. The CDR3 spans 13 residues. CDR1 and CDR2 from the germline V gene are SGDLS and YYNGEE. This chain's CDR3 is CASSVGGKTEAFF. In DNA, the CDR3 is TGTGCCAGCAGCGTAGGAGGTAAGACTGAAGCTTTCTTT.

This chain connects TRBV19 to TRBJ1-2, with D possibly being TRBD1 (6 bases). V shed 8 bases and J shed 7 bases, with 14 bases lying between them. The CDR3 sequence is 12 residues long. Per germline, CDR1 LNHDA and CDR2 SQIVND (reference sequence). CDR3 sequence: CASQQGQGGYTF. The DNA of the CDR3 is TGTGCCAGTCAACAGGGCCAAGGTGGCTACACCTTC.

The rearrangement joins TRBV5-1 to TRBJ1-4, with no clear D. The V gene's germline CDR1 is SGHRS and CDR2 YFSETQ. Trimming cost V 0 bases and J 4 bases, with 10 bases left between them. This CDR3 has 15 residues. This chain's CDR3 is CASSLVAGGNEKLFF. DNA of the CDR3: TGCGCCAGCAGCTTGGTGGCAGGAGGTAATGAAAAACTGTTTTTT.